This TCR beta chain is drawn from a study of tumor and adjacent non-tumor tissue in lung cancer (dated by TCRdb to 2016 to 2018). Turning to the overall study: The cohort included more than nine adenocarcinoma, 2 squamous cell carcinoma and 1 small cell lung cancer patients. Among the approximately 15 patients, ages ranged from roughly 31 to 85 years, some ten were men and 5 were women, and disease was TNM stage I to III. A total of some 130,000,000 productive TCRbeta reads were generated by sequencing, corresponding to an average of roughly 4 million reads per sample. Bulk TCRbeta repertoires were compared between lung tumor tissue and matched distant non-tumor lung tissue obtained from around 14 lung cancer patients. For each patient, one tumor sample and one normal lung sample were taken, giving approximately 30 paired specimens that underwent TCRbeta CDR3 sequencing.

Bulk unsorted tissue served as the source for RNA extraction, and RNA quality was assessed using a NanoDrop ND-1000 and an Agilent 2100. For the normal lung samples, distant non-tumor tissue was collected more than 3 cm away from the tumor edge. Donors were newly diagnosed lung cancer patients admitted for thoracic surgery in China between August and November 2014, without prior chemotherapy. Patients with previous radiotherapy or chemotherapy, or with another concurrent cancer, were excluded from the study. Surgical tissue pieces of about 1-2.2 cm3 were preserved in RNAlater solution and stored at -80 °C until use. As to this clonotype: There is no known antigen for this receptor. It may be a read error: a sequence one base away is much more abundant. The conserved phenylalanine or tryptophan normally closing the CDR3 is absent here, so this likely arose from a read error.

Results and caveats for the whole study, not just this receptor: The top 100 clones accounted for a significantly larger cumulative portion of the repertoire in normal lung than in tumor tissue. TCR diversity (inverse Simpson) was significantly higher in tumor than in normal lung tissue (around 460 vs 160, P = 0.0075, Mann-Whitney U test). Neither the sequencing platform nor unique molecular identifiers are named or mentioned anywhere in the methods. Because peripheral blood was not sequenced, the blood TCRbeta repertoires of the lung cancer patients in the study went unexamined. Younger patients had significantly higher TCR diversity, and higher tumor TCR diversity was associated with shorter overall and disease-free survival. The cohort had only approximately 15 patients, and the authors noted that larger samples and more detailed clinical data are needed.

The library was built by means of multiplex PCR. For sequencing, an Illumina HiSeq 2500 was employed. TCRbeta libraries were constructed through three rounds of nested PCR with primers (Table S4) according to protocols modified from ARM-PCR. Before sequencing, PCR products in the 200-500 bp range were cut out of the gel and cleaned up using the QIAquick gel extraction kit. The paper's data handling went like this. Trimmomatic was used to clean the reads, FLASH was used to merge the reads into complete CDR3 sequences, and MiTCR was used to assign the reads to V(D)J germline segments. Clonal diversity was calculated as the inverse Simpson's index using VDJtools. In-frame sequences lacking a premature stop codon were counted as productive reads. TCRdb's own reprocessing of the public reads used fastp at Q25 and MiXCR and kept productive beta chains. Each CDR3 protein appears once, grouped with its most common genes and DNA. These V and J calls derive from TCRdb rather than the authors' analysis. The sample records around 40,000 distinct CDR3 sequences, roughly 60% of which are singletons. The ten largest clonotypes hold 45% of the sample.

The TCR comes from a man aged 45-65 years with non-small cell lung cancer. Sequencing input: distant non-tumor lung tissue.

The CDR3 amino acid sequence is: CASRLGLRDTHTGELFI. The DNA sequence is as follows: TGTGCCAGCAGGCTAGGACTTCGCGATACGCATACCGGGGAGCTGTTTATT. The sequence joins TRBV12-3 or TRBV12-4 to TRBJ2-2; the D gene is perhaps TRBD2, on 5 matching bases. Both ends counted, the CDR3 spans 17 residues. Only the CDR3 DNA is retained, 51 bases long and in frame from the first base. V sheds 6 bases and J sheds 5 bases, leaving 22 bases between their ends.